These 28 T cell receptor beta chains were all obtained from the same sample, sequenced in a study of T cell responses to AZD1222 COVID-19 vaccine. Profiled with immunoSEQ multiplex PCR; TCRdb holds only in-frame clones, not every one. The sample has around 77,000 clones; more than 80% are singletons. The starting material was peripheral blood, obtained on day 0 of AZD1222 vaccination. The source of these receptors is an adult in good health.

Only a few counts were recorded for this clone. The CDR3 loop is CASSYGRWGNQPQHF. The CDR3 nucleotides are TGTGCCAGCAGTTACGGGCGGTGGGGGAATCAGCCCCAGCATTTT. The chain recombines TRBV6-5 with TRBJ1-5; maybe TRBD1 (5 bases). CDR1 MNHEY and CDR2 SVGAGI come from the germline V gene. This CDR3 has 15 residues. V lost 2 bases and J 4 bases, leaving 12 bases between the germline ends.

For the CDR3, the DNA is TGTGCCAGCAGTGACGGGGAGGAGGGCTACACCTTC. Its protein product is CASSDGEEGYTF. The V gene is TRBV25-1, the J gene TRBJ1-2; unclear D gene. The germline gives CDR1 MGHDK, CDR2 SYGVNS. Between the trimmed V and J ends, which lost 3 bases and 8 bases, there was a span of 10 bases. This CDR3 comprises 12 residues.

The chain links TRBV19 to TRBJ2-7; the D is unclear. CDR3 length equals 11 residues. CDR1 is LNHDA and CDR2 is SQIVND in the germline V gene (reference sequence). The V and J ends lost 3 bases and 5 bases respectively, with 5 bases between them. CDR3 nucleotide sequence: TGTGCCAGTAGTATGGGCCACGAGCAGTACTTC. Amino acid sequence: CASSMGHEQYF.

The chain carries TRBV6-1 and TRBJ2-7; D is uncertain. Trimming pared 0 bases from V and 3 bases from J, leaving 6 bases between. CDR1 is MNHNS, CDR2 SASEGT, per germline. This CDR3 is 13 amino acids long. CDR3 in amino acids: CASSEAPHYEQYF. As DNA, the CDR3 is TGTGCCAGCAGTGAAGCCCCACACTACGAGCAGTACTTC.

For the CDR3, the DNA is TGTGCCAGCAAGTCTGGGAATGTGGGCTACACCTTC. Its protein is CASKSGNVGYTF. The chain uses TRBV27 and TRBJ1-2, with D uncertain. Germline CDR1 and CDR2: MNHEY and SMNVEV (reference sequence). The V and J ends lost 7 bases and 8 bases respectively, with 14 bases between them. CDR3 length equals 12 residues.

The chain employs TRBV11-2 and TRBJ2-1, with a tentative D call TRBD2 (6 bases). Germline lookup yields CDR1 SGHAT and CDR2 FQNNGV. There are 14 residues in the CDR3. Trimming cost V 1 base and J 7 bases, with 11 bases left between them. For the CDR3, the DNA is TGTGCCAGCAGCTTAGCGGGAGAAGTAAATGAGCAGTTCTTC. Protein sequence: CASSLAGEVNEQFF.

This clone was detected only once. J is TRBJ1-4 and V is TRBV9; TRBD1 is a possible D gene (6 bases). The germline V gene encodes CDR1 SGDLS and CDR2 YYNGEE. The ends were cut back, 4 bases at V and 8 bases at J, with 18 bases in the middle. The length of the CDR3 is 15 residues. CDR3 residues: CASSSSRGMGEKLFF. In DNA form, the CDR3 reads TGTGCCAGCAGCTCCTCCAGGGGTATGGGAGAAAAACTGTTTTTT.

The chain carries TRBV3-1 (or the pseudogene TRBV3-2) and TRBJ2-5; 12 nucleotides line up with TRBD2. Germline-derived CDR1 and CDR2 are LGHDT and YNNKEL (reference sequence). CDR3 size: 16 residues. V lost 1 base, J lost 1 base, and 1 base stayed unmatched. This CDR3 reads CASSQGLAGAQETQYF. The CDR3 bases are TGTGCCAGCAGCCAAGGACTAGCGGGAGCCCAAGAGACCCAGTACTTC.

There are a few counts of this clone. The gene calls are TRBV6-5 and TRBJ2-6, with 9 bases that match TRBD1. The CDR3 totals 16 residues. Trimming removed 4 bases from V and 0 bases from J; junction bases left unmatched: 1. In germline, CDR1 is MNHEY, CDR2 SVGAGI. The chain's CDR3 is CASSSTGGSGANVLTF. CDR3 bases: TGTGCCAGCAGTTCGACAGGGGGCTCTGGGGCCAACGTCCTGACTTTC.

This rearrangement joins TRBV30 to TRBJ1-5; TRBD1 matches 9 bases. The CDR3 sequence is 15 residues long. Looked up from germline, CDR1 is GTSNPN and CDR2 is SVGIG (reference sequence). Trimming took 3 bases from V and 7 from J; bases not matched to a gene: 10. The CDR3 sequence: CAWSVAGTGTQPQHF. The CDR3 coding sequence is TGTGCCTGGAGCGTAGCCGGGACAGGGACACAGCCCCAGCATTTT.

The rearrangement joins TRBV29-1 to TRBJ1-3; D is undetermined. V was trimmed by 6 bases and J by 7 bases, leaving 16 bases between them. This CDR3 is 13 amino acids long. The germline gives CDR1 SQVTM, CDR2 ANQGSEA. CDR3 in amino acids: CSVKARLGNTIYF. The CDR3 region has the DNA TGCAGCGTAAAGGCCCGTTTAGGTAACACCATATATTTT.

This rearrangement joins TRBV5-1 to TRBJ1-1; the D gene is possibly TRBD1 (5 bases). V was trimmed by 0 bases and J by 1 base, leaving 10 bases between them. Germline V gene lookup returns CDR1 SGHRS and CDR2 YFSETQ. The CDR3 runs to 15 residues. CDR3 in amino acids: CASSLGVQGNTEAFF. The CDR3, as DNA: TGCGCCAGCAGCTTGGGAGTGCAGGGGAACACTGAAGCTTTCTTT. Based on the CDR3 plus reference TRBV5-1 and TRBJ1-1, the full variable domain is KAGVTQTPRYLIKTRGQQVTLSCSPISGHRSVSWYQQTPGQGLQFLFEYFSETQRNKGNFPGRFSGRQFSNSRSEMNVSTLELGDSALYLCASSLGVQGNTEAFFGQGTRLTVV.

This clone was picked up one time. J is TRBJ1-2 and V is TRBV6-5; D gene unclear. V was shortened by 6 bases and J by 2 bases, with 10 bases between the two germline ends. The length of the CDR3 is 13 residues. Germline V lookup: CDR1 MNHEY, CDR2 SVGAGI. The CDR3 DNA follows: TGTGCCAGCAGGGAGAGCCAGAACTATGGCTACACCTTC. This encodes CASRESQNYGYTF.

This chain links TRBV16 with TRBJ1-5; no clear D. The ends were cut back, 4 bases at V and 3 bases at J, with 13 bases in the middle. The germline V gene has CDR1 KGHSY and CDR2 FQNENV. The CDR3 length is 15 residues. The CDR3 nucleotides read TGTGCCAGCAGCCCGAATGGGCAGGACAATCAGCCCCAGCATTTT. It specifies CASSPNGQDNQPQHF. The full variable domain, with the rest looked up from reference TRBV16 and TRBJ1-5, is GEEVAQTPKHLVRGEGQKAKLYCAPIKGHSYVFWYQQVLKNEFKFLISFQNENVFDETGMPKERFSAKCLPNSPCSLEIQATKLEDSAVYFCASSPNGQDNQPQHFGDGTRLSIL.

V is TRBV7-2 and J is TRBJ2-1; 10 bases match TRBD2. The CDR3 covers 15 residues. V lost 2 bases, J lost 4 bases, and 2 bases stayed unmatched. Germline lookup yields CDR1 SGHTA and CDR2 FQGNSA. The CDR3 region is CASSLTSGIYNEQFF. CDR3 in DNA: TGTGCCAGCAGCTTAACTAGCGGGATATACAATGAGCAGTTCTTC. The full variable domain, rest sourced from reference TRBV7-2 and TRBJ2-1, is GAGVSQSPSNKVTEKGKDVELRCDPISGHTALYWYRQSLGQGLEFLIYFQGNSAPDKSGLPSDRFSAERTGGSVSTLTIQRTQQEDSAVYLCASSLTSGIYNEQFFGPGTRLTVL.

The chain links TRBV25-1 to TRBJ2-7; TRBD2 matches at 7 bases. The CDR3 sequence is 15 residues long. V shed 1 base, J shed 0 bases, and the junction held 3 bases outside the gene matches. The germline V gene has CDR1 MGHDK and CDR2 SYGVNS. The CDR3: CASSESLASSYEQYF. The CDR3, as DNA: TGTGCCAGCAGTGAATCACTAGCGTCCTCCTACGAGCAGTACTTC.

CDR3 protein: CASSPSGLGSYEQYF. In nucleotides, the CDR3 is TGTGCCAGCAGTCCGAGTGGACTGGGGTCCTACGAGCAGTACTTC. The V gene is TRBV27, the J gene TRBJ2-7, with D perhaps TRBD2 (5 bases). V was clipped by 5 bases and J by 1 base, with 15 bases between them. Germline V gives CDR1 MNHEY, CDR2 SMNVEV (reference sequence). This CDR3 has 15 amino acids.

The chain employs TRBV2 and TRBJ1-4, with D uncertain. The CDR3 is 13 amino acids. V lost 6 bases, J lost 0 bases, and 5 bases lay in between. CDR1 SNHLY and CDR2 FYNNEI come from the germline V gene. CDR3 DNA: TGTGCCAGCAGACGGTCAACTAATGAAAAACTGTTTTTT. Its translation: CASRRSTNEKLFF.

The table lists this clone with a count of one. The rearrangement links TRBV7-2 to TRBJ1-2; D not resolved. Germline-derived CDR1 and CDR2 are SGHTA and FQGNSA. This CDR3 comprises 12 residues. The ends were cut back, 3 bases at V and 6 bases at J, with 8 bases in the middle. CDR3 protein: CASSFDTDGYTF. Here the CDR3 DNA reads TGTGCCAGCAGCTTCGATACAGATGGCTACACCTTC.

This sequence joins TRBV11-2 and TRBJ2-1; unclear D gene. The V gene's germline CDR1 is SGHAT and CDR2 FQNNGV. With 0 bases removed from V and 12 bases from J, the gap between germline ends came to 9 bases. This CDR3 has 12 residues. CDR3 nucleotide sequence: TGTGCCAGCAGCTTAGAACCGTCGGGGCAGTTCTTC. Its translation is CASSLEPSGQFF.

This clone has a single count. CDR3 in DNA: TGTGCCAGTAGGGGCAATCAGCCCCAGCATTTT. Translation gives CASRGNQPQHF. The V gene is TRBV19, the J gene TRBJ1-5; D uncertain. This CDR3 spans 11 amino acids. Germline V gene sequence: CDR1 LNHDA, CDR2 SQIVND (reference sequence). V lost 6 bases and J lost 2, with 2 bases in between.

The chain carries TRBV12-3 or TRBV12-4 and TRBJ2-2; D remains unclear. This CDR3 comprises 13 residues. V gave up 11 bases and J gave up 4 bases, with 14 bases separating them. CDR3 loop: CAGTTDLTGELFF. Written as DNA, the CDR3 is TGTGCCGGCACTACAGATCTCACCGGGGAGCTGTTTTTT.

This chain uses TRBV18 with TRBJ2-7; 10 nucleotides line up with TRBD1. The V gene end was trimmed by 4 bases and the J gene end by 2 bases; junction bases not matched to a gene: 5. Germline V CDR1 and CDR2: KGHSH, LQKENI. This CDR3 comprises 15 residues. The DNA of the CDR3 is TGTGCCAGCTCACTGGGACAGGGGCCCACCTACGAGCAGTACTTC. Protein: CASSLGQGPTYEQYF.

The J gene is TRBJ1-5, the V gene TRBV3-1 (or the pseudogene TRBV3-2); D is possibly TRBD1 (5 bases). The length of the CDR3 is 13 residues. The V and J ends lost 0 bases and 6 bases respectively, with 6 bases between them. Germline V gene sequence: CDR1 LGHDT, CDR2 YNNKEL (reference sequence). DNA for the CDR3: TGTGCCAGCAGCCAAGATACAGGTCAGCCCCAGCATTTT. Protein sequence: CASSQDTGQPQHF.

This chain links TRBV15 with TRBJ1-2; D is uncertain. Germline V gives CDR1 LNHNV, CDR2 YYDKDF (reference sequence). V shed 0 bases and J shed 8 bases, with 7 bases lying between them. The CDR3 spans 12 residues. CDR3 DNA sequence: TGTGCCACCAGCAGAGAATCACGGGGCTACACCTTC. Amino acid sequence: CATSRESRGYTF.

This clone turned up a few times. J is TRBJ2-1 and V is TRBV28; perhaps TRBD2 as D (5 bases). With 1 base removed from V and 9 bases from J, the gap between germline ends came to 10 bases. Germline assignment: CDR1 MDHEN and CDR2 SYDVKM. This CDR3 spans 13 amino acids. The CDR3 sequence: CASSLSSAAEQFF. CDR3 nucleotides: TGTGCCAGCAGTTTATCCTCAGCGGCTGAGCAGTTCTTC.

This chain connects TRBV19 to TRBJ1-3; a possible D gene is TRBD1 (5 bases). The CDR3 sequence is 14 residues long. V lost 3 bases to trimming and J lost 2 bases, with 8 bases between them. Germline values: CDR1 LNHDA, CDR2 SQIVND (reference sequence). CDR3 in amino acids: CASSIARAGNTIYF. CDR3 nucleotide sequence: TGTGCCAGTAGTATCGCCAGGGCTGGAAACACCATATATTTT.

The gene calls are TRBV30 and TRBJ1-2; D remains ambiguous. Trimming stripped 3 bases from V and 4 bases from J, with 6 bases between. The CDR3 length is 11 residues. Germline V gene lookup returns CDR1 GTSNPN and CDR2 SVGIG (reference sequence). Here the CDR3 DNA reads TGTGCCTGGAGACAATCCTATGGCTACACCTTC. It encodes CAWRQSYGYTF.